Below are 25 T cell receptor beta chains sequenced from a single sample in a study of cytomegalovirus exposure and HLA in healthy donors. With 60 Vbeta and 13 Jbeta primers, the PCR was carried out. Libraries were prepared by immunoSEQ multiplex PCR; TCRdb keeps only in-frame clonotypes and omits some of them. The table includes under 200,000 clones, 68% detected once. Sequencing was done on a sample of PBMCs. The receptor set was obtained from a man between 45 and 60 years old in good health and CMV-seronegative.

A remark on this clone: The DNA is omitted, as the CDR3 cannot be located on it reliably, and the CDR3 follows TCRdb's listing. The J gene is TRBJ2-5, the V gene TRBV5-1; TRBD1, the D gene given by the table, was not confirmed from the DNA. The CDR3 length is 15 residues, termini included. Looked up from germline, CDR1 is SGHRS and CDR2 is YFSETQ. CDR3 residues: CASTLGTGSHYEQYF.

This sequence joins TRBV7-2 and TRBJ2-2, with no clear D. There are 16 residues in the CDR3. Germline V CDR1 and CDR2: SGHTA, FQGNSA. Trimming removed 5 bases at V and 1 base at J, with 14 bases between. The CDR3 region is CASSLWHTENTGELFF. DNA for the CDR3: TGTGCCAGCAGCCTTTGGCACACCGAGAACACCGGGGAGCTGTTTTTT.

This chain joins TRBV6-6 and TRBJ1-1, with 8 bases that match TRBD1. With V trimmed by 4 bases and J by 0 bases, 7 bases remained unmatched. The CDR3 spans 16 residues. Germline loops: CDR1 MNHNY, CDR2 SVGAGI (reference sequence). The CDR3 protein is CASSSPDRGLNTEAFF. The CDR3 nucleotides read TGTGCCAGCAGTTCACCCGACAGGGGACTGAACACTGAAGCTTTCTTT.

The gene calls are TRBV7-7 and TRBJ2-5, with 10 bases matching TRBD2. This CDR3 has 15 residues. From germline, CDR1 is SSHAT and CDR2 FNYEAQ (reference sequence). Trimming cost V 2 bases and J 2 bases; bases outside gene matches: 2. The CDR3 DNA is TGTGCCAGCAGCTTATTGACTAGCGGGCAAGAGACCCAGTACTTC. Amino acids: CASSLLTSGQETQYF.

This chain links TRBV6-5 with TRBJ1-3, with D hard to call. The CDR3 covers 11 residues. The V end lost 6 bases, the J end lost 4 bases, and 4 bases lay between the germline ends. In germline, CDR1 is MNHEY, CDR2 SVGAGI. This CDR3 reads CASSLGNTIYF. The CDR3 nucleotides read TGTGCCAGCAGCCTAGGAAACACCATATATTTT.

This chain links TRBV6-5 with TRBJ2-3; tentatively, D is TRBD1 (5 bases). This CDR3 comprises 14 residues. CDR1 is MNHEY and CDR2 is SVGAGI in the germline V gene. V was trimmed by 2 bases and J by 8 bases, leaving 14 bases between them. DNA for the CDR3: TGTGCCAGCAGTTACGAACCAGGGCTTAGTACGCAGTATTTT. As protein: CASSYEPGLSTQYF.

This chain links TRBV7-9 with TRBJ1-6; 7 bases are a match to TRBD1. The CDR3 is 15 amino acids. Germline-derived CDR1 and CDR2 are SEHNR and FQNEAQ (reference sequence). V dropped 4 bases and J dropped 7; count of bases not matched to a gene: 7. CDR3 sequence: CASSSVGGRNSPLHF. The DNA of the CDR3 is TGTGCCAGCAGCTCTGTAGGGGGCCGGAATTCACCCCTCCACTTT.

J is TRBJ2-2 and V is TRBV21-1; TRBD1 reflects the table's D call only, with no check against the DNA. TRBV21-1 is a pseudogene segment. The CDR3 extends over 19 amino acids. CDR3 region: CASSALRDRDRRCTGELFF. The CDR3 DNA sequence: TGTGCCAGCAGCGCCTTAAGGGACCGGGACAGGAGATGCACCGGGGAGCTGTTTTTT.

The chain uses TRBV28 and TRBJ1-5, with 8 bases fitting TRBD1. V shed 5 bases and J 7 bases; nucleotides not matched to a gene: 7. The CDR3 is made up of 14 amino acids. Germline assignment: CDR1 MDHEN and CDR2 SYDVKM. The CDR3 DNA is TGTGCCAGCAGTACCCTCCAGGGGGCACAGCCCCAGCATTTT. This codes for CASSTLQGAQPQHF.

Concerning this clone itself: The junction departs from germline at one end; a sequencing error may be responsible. CDR3 region: CASRLAGTVNTEAFF. In DNA form, the CDR3 reads TGTGCCAGCAGGTTAGCCGGGACAGTGAACACTGAAGCTTTCTTT. V gene TRBV7-9 combines with J gene TRBJ1-1; 7 positions match TRBD1. CDR1 is SEHNR and CDR2 is FQNEAQ in the germline V gene (reference sequence). This CDR3 has 15 amino acids.

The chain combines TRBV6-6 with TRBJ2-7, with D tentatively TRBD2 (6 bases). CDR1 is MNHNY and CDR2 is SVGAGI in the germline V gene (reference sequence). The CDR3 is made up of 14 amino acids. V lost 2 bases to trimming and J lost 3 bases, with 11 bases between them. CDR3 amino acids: CASSYGEAGYEQYF. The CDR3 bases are TGTGCCAGCAGTTACGGGGAAGCGGGCTACGAGCAGTACTTC.

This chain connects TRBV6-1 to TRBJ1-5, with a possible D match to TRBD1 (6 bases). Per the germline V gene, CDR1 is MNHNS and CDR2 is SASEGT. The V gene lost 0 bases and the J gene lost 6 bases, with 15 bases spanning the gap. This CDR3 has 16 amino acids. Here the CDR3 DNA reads TGTGCCAGCAGTGAAGCCAGGGGTCAACTCAGTCAGCCCCAGCATTTT. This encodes CASSEARGQLSQPQHF.

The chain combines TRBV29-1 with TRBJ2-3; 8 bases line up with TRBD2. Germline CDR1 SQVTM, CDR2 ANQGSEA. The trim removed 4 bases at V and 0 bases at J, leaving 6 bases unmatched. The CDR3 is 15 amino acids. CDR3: CSVVTGGASTDTQYF. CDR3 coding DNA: TGCAGCGTTGTGACGGGGGGGGCCAGCACAGATACGCAGTATTTT.

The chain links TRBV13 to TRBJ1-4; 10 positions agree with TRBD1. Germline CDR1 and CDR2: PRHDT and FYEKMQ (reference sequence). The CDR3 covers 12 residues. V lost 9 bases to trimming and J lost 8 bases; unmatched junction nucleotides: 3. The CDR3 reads CASGQGGEKLFF. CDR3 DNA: TGTGCCAGTGGACAGGGGGGGGAAAAACTGTTTTTT.

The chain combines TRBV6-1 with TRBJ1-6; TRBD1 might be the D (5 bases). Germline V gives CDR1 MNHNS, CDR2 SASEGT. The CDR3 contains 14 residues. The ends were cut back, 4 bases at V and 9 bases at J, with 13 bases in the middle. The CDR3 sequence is CASSGSGTRSPLHF. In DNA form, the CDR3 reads TGTGCCAGCAGTGGGTCGGGGACTCGTTCACCCCTCCACTTT.

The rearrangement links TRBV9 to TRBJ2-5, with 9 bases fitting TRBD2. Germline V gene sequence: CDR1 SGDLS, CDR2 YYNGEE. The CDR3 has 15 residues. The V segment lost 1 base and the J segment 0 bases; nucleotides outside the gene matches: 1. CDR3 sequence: CASSVLAGYQETQYF. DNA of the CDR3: TGTGCCAGCAGCGTACTAGCGGGGTACCAAGAGACCCAGTACTTC.

The CDR3, as DNA: TGTGCCAGCAGCACTGGACAGGGATACGAGCAGTACTTC. Its translation: CASSTGQGYEQYF. V gene TRBV7-2 combines with J gene TRBJ2-7, with 8 positions matching TRBD1. Trimming cost V 5 bases and J 4 bases; bases outside gene matches: 4. Germline values: CDR1 SGHTA, CDR2 FQGNSA. There are 13 residues in the CDR3.

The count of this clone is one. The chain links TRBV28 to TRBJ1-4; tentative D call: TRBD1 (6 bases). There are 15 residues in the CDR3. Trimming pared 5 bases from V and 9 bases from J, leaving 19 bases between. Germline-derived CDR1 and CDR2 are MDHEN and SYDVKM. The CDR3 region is CASSPHTGSIKKLFF. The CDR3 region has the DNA TGTGCCAGCAGTCCTCACACAGGGAGTATCAAAAAACTGTTTTTT.

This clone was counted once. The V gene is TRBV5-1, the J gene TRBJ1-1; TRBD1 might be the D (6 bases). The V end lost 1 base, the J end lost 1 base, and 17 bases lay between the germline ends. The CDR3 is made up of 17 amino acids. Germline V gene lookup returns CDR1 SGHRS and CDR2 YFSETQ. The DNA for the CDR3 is TGCGCCAGCAGCTTGATAACAGGGAGGGGGACGAACACTGAAGCTTTCTTT. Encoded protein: CASSLITGRGTNTEAFF.

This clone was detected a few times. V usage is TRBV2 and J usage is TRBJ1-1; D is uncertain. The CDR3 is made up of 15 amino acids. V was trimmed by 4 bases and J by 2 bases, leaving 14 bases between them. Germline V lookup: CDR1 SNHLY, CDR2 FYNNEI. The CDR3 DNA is TGTGCCAGCAGTGCCCGACCGGAGGCTAACACTGAAGCTTTCTTT. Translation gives CASSARPEANTEAFF.

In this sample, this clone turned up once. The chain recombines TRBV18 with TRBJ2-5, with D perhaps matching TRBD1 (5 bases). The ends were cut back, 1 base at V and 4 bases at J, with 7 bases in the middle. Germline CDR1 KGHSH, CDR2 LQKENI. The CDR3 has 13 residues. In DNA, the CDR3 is TGTGCCAGCTCACCACGGGGCCGAGAGACCCAGTACTTC. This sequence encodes CASSPRGRETQYF.

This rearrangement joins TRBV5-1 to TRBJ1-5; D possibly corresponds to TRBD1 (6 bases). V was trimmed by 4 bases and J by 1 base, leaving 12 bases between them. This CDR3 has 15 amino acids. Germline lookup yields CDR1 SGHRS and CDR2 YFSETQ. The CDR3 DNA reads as TGCGCCAGCAGCCCTGGACAGATAAGCAATCAGCCCCAGCATTTT. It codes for CASSPGQISNQPQHF.

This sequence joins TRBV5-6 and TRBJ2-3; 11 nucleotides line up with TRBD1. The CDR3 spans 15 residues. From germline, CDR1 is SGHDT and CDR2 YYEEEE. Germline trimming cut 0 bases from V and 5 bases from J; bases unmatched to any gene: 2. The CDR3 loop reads CASSLGDRGEDTQYF. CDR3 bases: TGTGCCAGCAGCTTGGGGGACAGGGGGGAAGATACGCAGTATTTT.

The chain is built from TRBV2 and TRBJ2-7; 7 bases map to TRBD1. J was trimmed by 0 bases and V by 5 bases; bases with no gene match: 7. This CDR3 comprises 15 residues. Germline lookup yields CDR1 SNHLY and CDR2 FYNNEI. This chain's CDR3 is CASSPDRSSSYEQYF. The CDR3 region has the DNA TGTGCCAGCAGTCCGGACAGGTCCAGCTCCTACGAGCAGTACTTC.

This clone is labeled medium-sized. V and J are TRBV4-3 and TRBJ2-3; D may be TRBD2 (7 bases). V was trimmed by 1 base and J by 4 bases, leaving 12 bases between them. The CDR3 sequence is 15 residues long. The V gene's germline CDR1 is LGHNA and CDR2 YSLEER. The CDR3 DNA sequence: TGCGCCAGCAGCCAAGCGGGGGGCGGGGCAGATACGCAGTATTTT. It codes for CASSQAGGGADTQYF.